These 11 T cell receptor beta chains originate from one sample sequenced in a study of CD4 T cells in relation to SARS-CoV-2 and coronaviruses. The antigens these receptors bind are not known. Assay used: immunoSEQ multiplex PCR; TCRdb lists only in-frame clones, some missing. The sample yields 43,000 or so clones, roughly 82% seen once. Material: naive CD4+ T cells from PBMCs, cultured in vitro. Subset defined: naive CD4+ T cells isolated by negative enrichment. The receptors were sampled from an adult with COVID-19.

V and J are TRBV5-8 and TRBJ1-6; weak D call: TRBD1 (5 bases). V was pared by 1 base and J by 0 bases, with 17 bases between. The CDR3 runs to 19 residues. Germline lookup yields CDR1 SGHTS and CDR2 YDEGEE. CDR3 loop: CASSLRRDQQSSYNSPLHF. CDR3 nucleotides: TGTGCCAGCAGCTTGAGACGGGACCAACAGAGCTCCTATAATTCACCCCTCCACTTT.

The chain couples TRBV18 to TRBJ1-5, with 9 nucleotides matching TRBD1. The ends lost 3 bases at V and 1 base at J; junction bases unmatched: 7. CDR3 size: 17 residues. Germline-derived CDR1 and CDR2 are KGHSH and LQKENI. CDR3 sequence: CASSPVGQGRSNQPQHF. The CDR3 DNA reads TGTGCCAGCTCACCCGTTGGACAGGGGCGAAGCAATCAGCCCCAGCATTTT.

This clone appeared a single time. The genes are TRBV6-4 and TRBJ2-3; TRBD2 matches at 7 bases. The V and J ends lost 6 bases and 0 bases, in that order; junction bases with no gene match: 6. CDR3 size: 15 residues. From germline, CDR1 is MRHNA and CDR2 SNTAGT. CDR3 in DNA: TGTGCCAGCAGCACTGATAGCGGGAGCACAGATACGCAGTATTTT. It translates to CASSTDSGSTDTQYF.

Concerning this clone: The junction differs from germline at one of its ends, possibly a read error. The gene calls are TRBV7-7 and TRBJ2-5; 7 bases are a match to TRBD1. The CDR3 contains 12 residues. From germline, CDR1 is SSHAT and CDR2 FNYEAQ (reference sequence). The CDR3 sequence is CASSLERGPKYF. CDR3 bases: TGTGCTAGCAGCTTAGAAAGGGGGCCAAAGTACTTC.

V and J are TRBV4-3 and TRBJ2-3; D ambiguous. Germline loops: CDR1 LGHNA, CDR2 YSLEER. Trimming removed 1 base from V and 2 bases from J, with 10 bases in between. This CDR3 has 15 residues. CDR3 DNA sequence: TGCGCCAGCAGCCAAGCTGGTATCCCCACAGATACGCAGTATTTT. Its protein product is CASSQAGIPTDTQYF.

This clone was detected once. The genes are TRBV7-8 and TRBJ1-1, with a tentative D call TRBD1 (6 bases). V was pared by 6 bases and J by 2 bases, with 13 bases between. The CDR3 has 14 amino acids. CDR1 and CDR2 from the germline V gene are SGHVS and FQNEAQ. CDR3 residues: CASSSGQINTEAFF. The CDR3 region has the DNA TGTGCCAGCAGTTCCGGACAGATAAACACTGAAGCTTTCTTT.

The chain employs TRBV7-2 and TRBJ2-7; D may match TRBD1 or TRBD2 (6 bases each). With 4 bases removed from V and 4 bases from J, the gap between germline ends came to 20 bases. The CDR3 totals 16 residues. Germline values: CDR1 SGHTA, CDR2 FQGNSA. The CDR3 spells CASSSGTRTGSYEQYF. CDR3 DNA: TGTGCCAGCAGCTCCGGGACTCGAACAGGGTCGTACGAGCAGTACTTC.

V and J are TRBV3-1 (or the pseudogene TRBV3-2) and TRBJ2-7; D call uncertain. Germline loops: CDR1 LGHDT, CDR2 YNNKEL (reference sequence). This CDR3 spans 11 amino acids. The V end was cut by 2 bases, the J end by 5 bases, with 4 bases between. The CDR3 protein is CASSQMNEQYF. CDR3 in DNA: TGTGCCAGCAGCCAAATGAACGAGCAGTACTTC.

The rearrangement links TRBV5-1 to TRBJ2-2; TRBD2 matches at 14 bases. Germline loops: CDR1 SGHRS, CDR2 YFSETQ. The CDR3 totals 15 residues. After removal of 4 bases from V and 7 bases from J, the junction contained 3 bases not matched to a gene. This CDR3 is CASSGTSGRGGELFF. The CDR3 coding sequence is TGCGCCAGCAGCGGGACTAGCGGGAGAGGCGGGGAGCTGTTTTTT. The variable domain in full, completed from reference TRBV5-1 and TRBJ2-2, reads KAGVTQTPRYLIKTRGQQVTLSCSPISGHRSVSWYQQTPGQGLQFLFEYFSETQRNKGNFPGRFSGRQFSNSRSEMNVSTLELGDSALYLCASSGTSGRGGELFFGEGSRLTVL.

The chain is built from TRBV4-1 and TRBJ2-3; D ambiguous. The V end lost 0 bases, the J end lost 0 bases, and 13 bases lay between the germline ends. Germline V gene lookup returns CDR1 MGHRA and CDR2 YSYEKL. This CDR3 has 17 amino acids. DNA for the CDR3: TGCGCCAGCAGCCAAGATTTAGGTGGGTCTAGCACAGATACGCAGTATTTT. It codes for CASSQDLGGSSTDTQYF.

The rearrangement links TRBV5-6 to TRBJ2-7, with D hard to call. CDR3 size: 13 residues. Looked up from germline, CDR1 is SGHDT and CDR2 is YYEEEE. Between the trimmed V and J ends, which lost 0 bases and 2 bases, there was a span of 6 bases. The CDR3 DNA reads TGTGCCAGCAGCTTGGGTCACGCCTACGAGCAGTACTTC. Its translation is CASSLGHAYEQYF.